The clone carrying this T cell receptor beta chain turned up a few times. What it recognizes is unknown. The treatment was: approximately nine-day PBMC culture with coronavirus spike peptide pools or control peptides (ViraFEST assay). CD4+ T cells of the unexposed donor were collected before the COVID-19 pandemic (2011-2018). IL-2 (roughly 10 IU/ml) and peptide pools (approximately 9.2 ug/ml) were added to cultures of approximately 2.2 million PBMCs per well. This sample stems from a study of vaccination and CD4 T cells after COVID-19. Study in general: Overlapping peptides covering the spike proteins of SARS-CoV-2, HCoV-NL63, HCoV-OC43 and HCoV-229E were added to stimulate cells.

V was trimmed by 3 bases and J by 7 bases, leaving 10 bases between them. The CDR3 runs 13 residues. Germline assignment: CDR1 SGHAT and CDR2 FQNNGV. Oncomine TCR Beta short-read sequencing was applied to DNA from cultured CD4+ T cells. TCRdb re-derived calls from the PCR reads in MiXCR, one entry per CDR3 protein. Counted here are about 4,400 distinct CDR3 sequences, 29% occurring once; the ten biggest clones make up around 50%. Study conclusions and caveats: Spike mono-reactivity was evident in 304 of the 307 vaccine-specific clones derived from convalescent patients. SARS-CoV-2-reactive clonotypes showed a nonsignificant median rise from about 20 to 38.

V and J are TRBV11-2 and TRBJ2-4; D might be TRBD2 (5 bases). Material for sequencing was CD4+ T cells from blood, cultured in vitro. This clonotype was obtained from a human donor in good health. CDR3 bases: TGTGCCAGCAGCTTTGGAGGTCAGAACATTCAGTACTTC. Amino acid sequence: CASSFGGQNIQYF.